These T cell receptor beta chains were read from a single sample in a study of T-cell reconstitution after alpha-beta-depleted transplantation in children. MiXCR, run by TCRdb on the PCR reads, gives a single entry per CDR3 protein. In the table there are a few hundred thousand distinct CDR3 sequences, approximately 9.8% of which are singletons. This material consisted of PBMCs from the stem cell graft donor, taken from the stem cell graft. The source of these receptors is a human donor who donated a stem cell graft to a child with SCID. Each CDR3 is given with its conserved first and last residue. D genes are given only for firm matches. Where a row states a size, it is once, few, many or the class of an expanded clone; other rows omit it.

d_call | j_call | clone_size | v_call | cdr3_aa | cdr3_nt
TRBD1 | TRBJ2-1 | many | TRBV12-5 | CASGLQWDRGSYNEQFF | TGTGCTAGTGGTCTACAATGGGACAGGGGTTCCTACAATGAGCAGTTCTTC
NA | TRBJ2-5 | few | TRBV5-1 | CASSNYGTDQETQYF | TGCGCCAGCAGCAACTACGGGACGGACCAAGAGACCCAGTACTTC
TRBD1 | TRBJ2-7 | NA | TRBV4-1 | CASSQVAGTGISYEQYF | TGCGCCAGCAGCCAGGTAGCCGGGACAGGGATATCCTACGAGCAGTACTTC
TRBD1 | TRBJ2-7 | many | TRBV27 | CASRGTGITYEQYF | TGTGCCAGCAGGGGGACAGGGATAACGTACGAGCAGTACTTC
TRBD1 | TRBJ2-1 | many | TRBV5-1 | CASSLYGTGDNEQFF | TGCGCCAGCAGCTTGTACGGGACAGGGGACAATGAGCAGTTCTTC
NA | TRBJ2-1 | few | TRBV5-1 | CASSLGAGAYNEQFF | TGCGCCAGCAGCTTGGGAGCGGGCGCCTACAATGAGCAGTTCTTC
NA | TRBJ1-2 | many | TRBV9 | CASSSTVRLGYTF | TGTGCCAGCAGCTCGACTGTCCGTTTGGGCTACACCTTC
TRBD2 | TRBJ2-7 | NA | TRBV5-6 | CARGRGVYEQYF | TGTGCCAGGGGACGGGGGGTTTACGAGCAGTACTTC
NA | TRBJ2-5 | many | TRBV4-2 | CASSQEGVQETQYF | TGTGCCAGCAGCCAAGAGGGGGTTCAAGAGACCCAGTACTTC
NA | TRBJ1-2 | NA | TRBV7-9 | CASSPATGGPLDGYTF | TGTGCCAGCAGCCCCGCAACGGGGGGGCCTCTTGACGGCTACACCTTC
NA | TRBJ1-1 | many | TRBV30 | CAWRNGGAGSTEAFF | TGTGCCTGGAGAAACGGGGGGGCTGGGAGCACTGAAGCTTTCTTT
NA | TRBJ1-2 | many | TRBV12-3/TRBV12-4 | CASSLLLGAGYTF | TGTGCCAGCAGTTTACTCCTTGGGGCTGGCTACACCTTC
NA | TRBJ1-1 | NA | TRBV9 | CASSPAGHTEAFF | TGTGCCAGCAGCCCGGCGGGTCACACTGAAGCTTTCTTT
TRBD2 | TRBJ2-2 | many | TRBV7-3 | CASSFQTSGDAGELFF | TGTGCCAGCAGCTTCCAGACTAGCGGGGACGCCGGGGAGCTGTTTTTT
NA | TRBJ2-1 | many | TRBV5-1 | CASSLQAPPLDEQFF | TGCGCCAGCAGCTTACAAGCCCCCCCGCTTGATGAGCAGTTCTTC
NA | TRBJ2-3 | NA | TRBV2 | CASRDNTQYF | TGTGCCAGCAGGGACAATACGCAGTATTTT
NA | TRBJ1-3 | many | TRBV5-1 | CASSLGTGDSGNTIYF | TGCGCCAGCAGCTTGGGGACGGGTGACTCTGGAAACACCATATATTTT
TRBD2 | TRBJ2-5 | NA | TRBV11-2 | CASSLYPQLAGSQETQYF | TGTGCCAGCAGCTTATATCCCCAGCTAGCGGGGTCCCAAGAGACCCAGTACTTC
NA | TRBJ2-4 | NA | TRBV2 | CASSEARFGKNIQYF | TGTGCCAGCAGTGAAGCGCGGTTTGGAAAAAACATTCAGTACTTC
TRBD2 | TRBJ2-5 | many | TRBV7-9 | CASSLRLAGIKETQYF | TGTGCCAGCAGCTTACGACTAGCGGGGATTAAAGAGACCCAGTACTTC
NA | TRBJ1-3 | many | TRBV7-9 | CASSLARGSTGNTIYF | TGTGCCAGCAGCTTAGCGCGCGGGAGTACAGGAAACACCATATATTTT
NA | TRBJ1-4 | NA | TRBV6-5 | CAARASNEKLFF | TGTGCCGCACGGGCGAGTAATGAAAAACTGTTTTTT
NA | TRBJ1-1 | many | TRBV6-5 | CASSPAGGSLNTEAFF | TGTGCCAGCAGCCCCGCCGGGGGCAGTCTGAACACTGAAGCTTTCTTT
TRBD1 | TRBJ2-3 | many | TRBV10-3 | CAISEDRVGTDTQYF | TGTGCCATCAGTGAGGACAGGGTGGGAACAGATACGCAGTATTTT